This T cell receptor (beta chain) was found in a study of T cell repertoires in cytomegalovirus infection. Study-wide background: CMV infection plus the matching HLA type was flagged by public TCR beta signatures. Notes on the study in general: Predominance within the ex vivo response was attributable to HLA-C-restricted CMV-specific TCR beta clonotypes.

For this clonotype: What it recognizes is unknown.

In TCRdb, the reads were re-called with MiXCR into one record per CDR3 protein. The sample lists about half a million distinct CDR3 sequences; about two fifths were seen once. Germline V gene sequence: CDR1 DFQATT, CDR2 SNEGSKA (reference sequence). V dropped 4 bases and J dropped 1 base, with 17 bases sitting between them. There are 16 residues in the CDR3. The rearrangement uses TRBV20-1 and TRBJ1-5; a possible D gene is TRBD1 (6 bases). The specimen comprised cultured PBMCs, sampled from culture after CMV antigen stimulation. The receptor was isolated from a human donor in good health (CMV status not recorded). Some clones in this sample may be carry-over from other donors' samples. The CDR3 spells CSATPWGQGSNQPQHF. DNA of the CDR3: TGCAGTGCTACCCCTTGGGGGCAGGGAAGCAATCAGCCCCAGCATTTT.